This TCR beta chain is from a study of blood T cells in healthy people across ages. In this sample, this clonotype turned up a few times. Using a J-beta primer mix together with a sample-barcoded 5' primer, a second PCR was run for roughly 7 to 12 cycles. TCRdb passed the 5' RACE reads through MiXCR, listing each CDR3 protein once. This sample has about 830,000 distinct CDR3 sequences, with 58% found just once. The clonotype comes from a man younger than 45 in good health. The sample was blood.

The CDR3 spells CASSLGGGGYEQYF. In DNA, the CDR3 is TGTGCCAGCAGCTTAGGCGGGGGGGGCTACGAGCAGTACTTC. This chain joins TRBV7-2 and TRBJ2-7; 9 bases align to TRBD2. The CDR3 has 14 amino acids. The trim removed 1 base at V and 3 bases at J, leaving 1 base unmatched. From germline, CDR1 is SGHTA and CDR2 FQGNSA.